One sample yielded the 24 T cell receptor beta chains listed below, sequenced in a study of early T cells in non-severe SARS-CoV-2 infection. TCRdb redid the calling of the 5' RACE reads with MiXCR, one entry per CDR3 protein. Altogether 32,000 or so distinct CDR3 sequences are present, about 6.3% being singletons, with the ten largest covering roughly 6%. Sequencing was carried out using whole blood. These receptors were taken from an adult who was a healthcare worker with PCR-confirmed SARS-CoV-2 infection or an uninfected control (not recorded which).

This clonotype was recorded many times. This chain connects TRBV28 to TRBJ2-3; 9 positions match TRBD2. V gave up 3 bases and J gave up 6 bases; unmatched junction bases: 7. The CDR3 sequence is 15 residues long. Germline values: CDR1 MDHEN, CDR2 SYDVKM. The CDR3 here is CASSFPLAGSDTQYF. CDR3 DNA: TGTGCCAGCAGTTTCCCCCTAGCGGGATCCGATACGCAGTATTTT. The entire variable domain, with the rest obtained from reference TRBV28 and TRBJ2-3, is as follows: DVKVTQSSRYLVKRTGEKVFLECVQDMDHENMFWYRQDPGLGLRLIYFSYDVKMKEKGDIPEGYSVSREKKERFSLILESASTNQTSMYLCASSFPLAGSDTQYFGPGTRLTVL.

CDR3 coding DNA: TGTGCCAGCAGTTACTCGATGGAGGAAGGCTACACCTTC. This gives the protein CASSYSMEEGYTF. The chain has TRBV6-2 or TRBV6-3 and TRBJ1-2; D is ambiguous. The germline V gene encodes CDR1 MNHEY and CDR2 SVGEGT. The CDR3 totals 13 residues. V lost 0 bases and J lost 8, with 10 bases in between.

The V gene is TRBV25-1, the J gene TRBJ1-1; possible D gene TRBD1, 6 bases. The CDR3 covers 14 residues. Per the germline V gene, CDR1 is MGHDK and CDR2 is SYGVNS. Between the trimmed V and J ends, which lost 9 bases and 0 bases, there was a span of 14 bases. CDR3 region: CASSKTGLNTEAFF. The CDR3 nucleotides read TGTGCCAGTAGTAAGACAGGTTTGAACACTGAAGCTTTCTTT.

This clonotype is judged medium-sized. The rearrangement links TRBV7-6 to TRBJ2-7, with 10 bases identical to TRBD2. J gave up 0 bases and V 7 bases, and 15 bases lay outside the gene matches. Germline lookup yields CDR1 SGHVS and CDR2 FNYEAQ. The CDR3 consists of 18 residues. In DNA, the CDR3 is TGTGCCAGCACCTTCTTTGCTAGCGGGAGCGGGAGCTCCTACGAGCAGTACTTC. Its translation: CASTFFASGSGSSYEQYF.

This clonotype was observed many times. V gene TRBV4-3 combines with J gene TRBJ1-1, with D unclear. Per the germline V gene, CDR1 is LGHNA and CDR2 is YSLEER. V was cut by 0 bases and J by 4 bases, with 9 bases left in between. The CDR3 runs 14 residues. CDR3 DNA sequence: TGCGCCAGCAGCCAAGATCCCATGGGCACTGAAGCTTTCTTT. Residues: CASSQDPMGTEAFF.

This sequence joins TRBV11-3 and TRBJ2-2, with a weak D call TRBD1 (5 bases). CDR1 and CDR2 from the germline V gene are SGHNT and YENEEA. Trimming cost V 8 bases and J 7 bases, with 14 bases left between them. There are 13 residues in the CDR3. CDR3 amino acids: CASGLGLHGELFF. CDR3 DNA sequence: TGTGCCAGCGGCCTGGGGCTCCACGGGGAGCTGTTTTTT.

This clonotype has a count of ten or more. V usage is TRBV21-1 and J usage is TRBJ2-1; the DNA was not used to check the table's D call, TRBD1. TRBV21-1 is given as a pseudogene. This CDR3 contains 16 residues. The CDR3, as DNA: TGTGCCAGCAGCAAAGTGTCCCCAGGGGAGGACAATGAGCAGTTCTTC. Amino acids: CASSKVSPGEDNEQFF.

This chain connects TRBV6-2 or TRBV6-3 to TRBJ1-1, with D perhaps matching TRBD1 (5 bases). CDR1 MNHEY and CDR2 SVGEGT come from the germline V gene. This CDR3 is built from 13 residues. Trimming cost V 4 bases and J 10 bases, with 16 bases left between them. CDR3 sequence: CASSSAWGSRAFF. The CDR3, as DNA: TGTGCCAGCAGTTCCGCCTGGGGGTCGCGAGCTTTCTTT.

The sample holds many counts of this clonotype. The chain combines TRBV11-2 with TRBJ2-1, with D possibly matching TRBD1 (6 bases). V lost 0 bases and J 7 bases, leaving 13 bases between the germline ends. This CDR3 has 15 residues. CDR1 and CDR2 from the germline V gene are SGHAT and FQNNGV. The CDR3 region is CASSLEGGDRNEQFF. The CDR3 DNA follows: TGTGCCAGCAGCTTAGAAGGGGGAGACCGGAATGAGCAGTTCTTC.

This sequence joins TRBV9 and TRBJ2-7, with 8 bases aligning to TRBD2. J was trimmed by 2 bases and V by 4 bases; bases with no gene match: 8. Germline-derived CDR1 and CDR2 are SGDLS and YYNGEE. CDR3 length equals 15 residues. CDR3 in DNA: TGTGCCAGCAGCCTAGAGGGGACTAGAGCCTACGAGCAGTACTTC. Its translation is CASSLEGTRAYEQYF.

This clonotype was seen more than once but under ten times. The V call is TRBV18, the J call TRBJ1-3; unclear D gene. V was trimmed by 0 bases and J by 2 bases, leaving 11 bases between them. The CDR3 spans 16 residues. CDR1 is KGHSH and CDR2 is LQKENI in the germline V gene. CDR3 DNA: TGTGCCAGCTCACCACCTGTAGGCGCCCCTGGAAACACCATATATTTT. It codes for CASSPPVGAPGNTIYF.

This clonotype was counted ten times or more. The V gene is TRBV5-1, the J gene TRBJ2-6, with D perhaps TRBD1 (6 bases). This CDR3 contains 16 residues. V lost 4 bases and J lost 0, with 11 bases in between. CDR1 is SGHRS and CDR2 is YFSETQ in the germline V gene. The CDR3 nucleotides are TGCGCCAGCAGCACGGACAGACCCTCTGGGGCCAACGTCCTGACTTTC. It encodes CASSTDRPSGANVLTF.

This clonotype was seen ten or more times. The chain recombines TRBV19 with TRBJ2-1; 8 nucleotides match TRBD2. The V segment lost 5 bases and the J segment 1 base; nucleotides outside the gene matches: 4. The germline V gene has CDR1 LNHDA and CDR2 SQIVND (reference sequence). The CDR3 sequence is 15 residues long. CDR3 bases: TGTGCCAGTAGTTTCAGCGGGAGTTCCTACAATGAGCAGTTCTTC. Protein sequence: CASSFSGSSYNEQFF.

This chain links TRBV5-1 with TRBJ2-7; 7 bases agree with TRBD1. This CDR3 spans 14 amino acids. J lost 2 bases, V lost 0 bases, and 2 bases had no gene match. In germline, CDR1 is SGHRS, CDR2 YFSETQ. The CDR3 DNA reads TGCGCCAGCAGCTTGGAGGGACAGACCTACGAGCAGTACTTC. As protein: CASSLEGQTYEQYF.

This clonotype appeared a few times. The chain is built from TRBV2 and TRBJ1-4; D uncertain. The CDR3 consists of 14 residues. Per germline, CDR1 SNHLY and CDR2 FYNNEI. Trimming left V 7 bases short and J 8 bases short, with 17 bases between. The CDR3 coding sequence is TGTGCCAGCAATTTTTGGGGTATCGAGGAAAAACTGTTTTTT. It specifies CASNFWGIEEKLFF.

This clonotype was seen more than once but under ten times. The V call is TRBV20-1, the J call TRBJ2-3, with 9 nucleotides matching TRBD2. Germline V gene data show CDR1 as DFQATT and CDR2 as SNEGSKA (reference sequence). V was clipped by 3 bases and J by 4 bases; unmatched bases: 14. This CDR3 comprises 17 residues. The CDR3 is CSASPFLAGVVADTQYF. The CDR3 DNA follows: TGCAGTGCTAGTCCCTTCTTAGCGGGAGTGGTCGCAGATACGCAGTATTTT.

This clonotype showed up just a few times. J is TRBJ1-2 and V is TRBV28, with D unclear. CDR1 MDHEN and CDR2 SYDVKM come from the germline V gene. This CDR3 region has 16 residues. Trimming removed 4 bases from V and 0 bases from J, with 15 bases in between. The DNA of the CDR3 is TGTGCCAGCAGTTCGGCATTTGATGGAGCTAACTATGGCTACACCTTC. Residues: CASSSAFDGANYGYTF.

This clonotype was seen many times. The chain joins TRBV12-3 or TRBV12-4 to TRBJ2-1; no reliable D call. Trimming took off 7 bases at V and 6 bases at J, with 13 bases between the two ends. The CDR3 is 13 residues long. The CDR3 DNA sequence: TGTGCCAGCACCCCGAACGGGTTCAATGAGCAGTTCTTC. Its translation is CASTPNGFNEQFF.

The rearrangement links TRBV7-2 to TRBJ2-3; D not resolved. The CDR3 is 12 amino acids. V lost 3 bases, J lost 6 bases, and 7 bases lay in between. Germline CDR1 SGHTA, CDR2 FQGNSA. CDR3 in amino acids: CASSLPPDTQYF. DNA for the CDR3: TGTGCCAGCAGCTTGCCCCCGGATACGCAGTATTTT. Full variable domain (rest looked up from reference TRBV7-2 and TRBJ2-3): GAGVSQSPSNKVTEKGKDVELRCDPISGHTALYWYRQSLGQGLEFLIYFQGNSAPDKSGLPSDRFSAERTGGSVSTLTIQRTQQEDSAVYLCASSLPPDTQYFGPGTRLTVL.

The V and J genes are TRBV20-1 and TRBJ2-7, with 10 positions matching TRBD2. J was trimmed by 5 bases and V by 2 bases; bases with no gene match: 9. Germline CDR1 is DFQATT and CDR2 is SNEGSKA (reference sequence). There are 15 residues in the CDR3. In DNA form, the CDR3 reads TGCAGTGCTAGATCCCCTAGCGGGAGTCTTAACGAGCAGTACTTC. Residues: CSARSPSGSLNEQYF.

The chain links TRBV10-2 to TRBJ1-2; maybe TRBD1 (6 bases). The CDR3 consists of 13 residues. V shed 6 bases and J shed 0 bases, with 8 bases lying between them. Per the germline V gene, CDR1 is WSHSY and CDR2 is SAAADI. Here the CDR3 reads CASRPGANYGYTF. The CDR3 region has the DNA TGCGCCAGCAGGCCAGGGGCTAACTATGGCTACACCTTC.

This clonotype was found many times. The chain carries TRBV19 and TRBJ2-5, with D possibly TRBD2 on 5 matching bases. CDR1 is LNHDA and CDR2 is SQIVND in the germline V gene (reference sequence). V was trimmed by 7 bases and J by 4 bases, leaving 10 bases between them. The CDR3 is 12 amino acids. The CDR3 DNA follows: TGTGCCAGTATTCCAGGAGGAGAGACCCAGTACTTC. It translates to CASIPGGETQYF.

In this sample, this clonotype turned up many times. The chain uses TRBV12-3 or TRBV12-4 and TRBJ2-1; D unclear. This CDR3 spans 15 amino acids. V was trimmed by 3 bases and J by 0 bases, leaving 9 bases between them. DNA of the CDR3: TGTGCCAGCAGTTTTGGTCCGAGCTCCTACAATGAGCAGTTCTTC. Encoded protein: CASSFGPSSYNEQFF.

V is TRBV7-9 and J is TRBJ2-4, with D tentatively TRBD1 (5 bases). Trimming took 5 bases from V and 0 from J, leaving 14 bases between them. The CDR3 covers 16 residues. Germline CDR1 is SEHNR and CDR2 is FQNEAQ (reference sequence). The CDR3 DNA sequence: TGTGCCAGCAGCAGAATCCAGGGCCTAGCCAAAAACATTCAGTACTTC. This translates into CASSRIQGLAKNIQYF.